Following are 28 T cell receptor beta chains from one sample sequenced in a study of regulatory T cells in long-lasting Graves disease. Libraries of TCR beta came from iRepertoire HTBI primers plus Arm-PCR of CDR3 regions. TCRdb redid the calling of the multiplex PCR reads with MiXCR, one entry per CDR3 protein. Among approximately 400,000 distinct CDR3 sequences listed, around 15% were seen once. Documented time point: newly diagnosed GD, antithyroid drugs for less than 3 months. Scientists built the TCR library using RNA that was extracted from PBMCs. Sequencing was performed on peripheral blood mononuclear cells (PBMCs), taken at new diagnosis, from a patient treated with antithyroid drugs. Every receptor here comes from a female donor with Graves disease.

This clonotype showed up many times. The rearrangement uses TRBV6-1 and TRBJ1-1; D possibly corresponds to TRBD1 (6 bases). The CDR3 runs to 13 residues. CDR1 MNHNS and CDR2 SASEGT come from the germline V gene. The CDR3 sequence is CPRGRGRDTEAFF. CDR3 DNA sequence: TGTCCACGAGGGCGGGGGCGGGACACTGAAGCTTTCTTT.

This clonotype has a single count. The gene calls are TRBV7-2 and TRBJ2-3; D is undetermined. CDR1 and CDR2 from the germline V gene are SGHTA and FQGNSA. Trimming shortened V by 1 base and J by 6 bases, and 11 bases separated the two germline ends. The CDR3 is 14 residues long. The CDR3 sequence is CASSLDGPWDTQYF. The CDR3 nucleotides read TGTGCCAGCAGCTTAGACGGCCCATGGGATACGCAGTATTTT.

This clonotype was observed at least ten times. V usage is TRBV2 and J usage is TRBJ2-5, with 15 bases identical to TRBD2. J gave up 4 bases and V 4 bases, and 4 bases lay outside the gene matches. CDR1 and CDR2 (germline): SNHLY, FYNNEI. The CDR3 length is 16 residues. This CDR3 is CASSVGLAGGRETQYF. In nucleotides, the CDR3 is TGTGCCAGCAGTGTCGGACTAGCGGGGGGGCGAGAGACCCAGTACTTC. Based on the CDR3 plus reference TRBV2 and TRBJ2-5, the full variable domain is EPEVTQTPSHQVTQMGQEVILRCVPISNHLYFYWYRQILGQKVEFLVSFYNNEISEKSEIFDDQFSVERPDGSNFTLKIRSTKLEDSAMYFCASSVGLAGGRETQYFGPGTRLLVL.

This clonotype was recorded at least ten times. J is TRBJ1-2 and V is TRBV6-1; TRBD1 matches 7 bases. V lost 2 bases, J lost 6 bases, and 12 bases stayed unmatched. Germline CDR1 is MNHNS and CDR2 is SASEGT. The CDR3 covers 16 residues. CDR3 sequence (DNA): TGTGCCAGCAGTGAATTACGCCCAGGGGGTGGCAATGGCTACACCTTC. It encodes CASSELRPGGGNGYTF.

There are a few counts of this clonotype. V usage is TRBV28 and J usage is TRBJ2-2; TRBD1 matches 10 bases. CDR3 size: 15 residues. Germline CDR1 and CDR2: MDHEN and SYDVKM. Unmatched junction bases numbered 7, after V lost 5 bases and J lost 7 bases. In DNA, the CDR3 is TGTGCCAGCAGTCTCCCGGACAGGGGGGACGGGGAGCTGTTTTTT. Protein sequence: CASSLPDRGDGELFF. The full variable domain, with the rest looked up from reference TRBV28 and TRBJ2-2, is DVKVTQSSRYLVKRTGEKVFLECVQDMDHENMFWYRQDPGLGLRLIYFSYDVKMKEKGDIPEGYSVSREKKERFSLILESASTNQTSMYLCASSLPDRGDGELFFGEGSRLTVL.

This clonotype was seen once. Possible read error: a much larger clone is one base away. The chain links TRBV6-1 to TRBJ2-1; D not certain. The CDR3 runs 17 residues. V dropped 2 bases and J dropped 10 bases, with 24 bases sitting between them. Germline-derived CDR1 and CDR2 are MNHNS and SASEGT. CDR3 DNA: TGTGCCAGCAGTGAAAAGAAGTGGCAGAGTACCTTCTACGAGCAGTTCTTC. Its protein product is CASSEKKWQSTFYEQFF.

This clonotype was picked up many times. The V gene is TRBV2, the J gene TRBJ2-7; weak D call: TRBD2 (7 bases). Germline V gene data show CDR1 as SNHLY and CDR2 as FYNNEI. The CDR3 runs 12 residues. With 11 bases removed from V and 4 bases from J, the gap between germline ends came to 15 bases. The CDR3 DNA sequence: TGTGCCGGCAACGAGGGGGGGTACGAGCAGTACTTC. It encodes CAGNEGGYEQYF.

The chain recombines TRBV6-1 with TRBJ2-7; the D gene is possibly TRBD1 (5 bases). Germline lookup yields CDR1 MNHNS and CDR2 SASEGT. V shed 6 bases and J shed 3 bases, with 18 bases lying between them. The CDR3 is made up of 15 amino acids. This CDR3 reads CASRDLRQPDYEQYF. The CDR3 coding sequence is TGTGCCAGCAGGGATCTACGACAGCCAGACTACGAGCAGTACTTC.

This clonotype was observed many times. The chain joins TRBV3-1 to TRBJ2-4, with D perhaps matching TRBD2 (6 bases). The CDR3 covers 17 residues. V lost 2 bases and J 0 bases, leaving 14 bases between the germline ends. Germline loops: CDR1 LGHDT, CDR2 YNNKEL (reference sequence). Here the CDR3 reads CASSQHTGTRAKNIQYF. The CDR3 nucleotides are TGTGCCAGCAGCCAACATACCGGGACTCGAGCCAAAAACATTCAGTACTTC. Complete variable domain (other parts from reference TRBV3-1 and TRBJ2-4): DTAVSQTPKYLVTQMGNDKSIKCEQNLGHDTMYWYKQDSKKFLKIMFSYNNKELIINETVPNRFSPKSPDKAHLNLHINSLELGDSAVYFCASSQHTGTRAKNIQYFGAGTRLSVL.

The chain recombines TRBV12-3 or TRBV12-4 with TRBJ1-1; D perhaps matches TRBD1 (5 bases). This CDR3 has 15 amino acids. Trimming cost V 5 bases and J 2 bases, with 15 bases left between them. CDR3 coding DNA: TGTGCCAGCAGTCGCCGAAGGAGGGGAAACACTGAAGCTTTCTTT. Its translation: CASSRRRRGNTEAFF.

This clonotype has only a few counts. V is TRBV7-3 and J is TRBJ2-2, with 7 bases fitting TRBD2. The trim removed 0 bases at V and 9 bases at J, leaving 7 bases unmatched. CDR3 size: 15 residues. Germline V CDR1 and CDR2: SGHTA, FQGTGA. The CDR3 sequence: CASSLTRESGRELFF. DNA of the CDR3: TGTGCCAGCAGCTTAACGCGGGAGTCGGGCCGGGAGCTGTTTTTT.

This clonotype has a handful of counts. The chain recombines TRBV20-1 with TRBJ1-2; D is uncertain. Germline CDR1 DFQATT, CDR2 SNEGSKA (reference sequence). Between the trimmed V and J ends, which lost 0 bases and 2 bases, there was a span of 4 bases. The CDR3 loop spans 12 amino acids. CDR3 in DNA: TGCAGTGCTAGAGACGGGAACTATGGCTACACCTTC. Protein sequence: CSARDGNYGYTF.

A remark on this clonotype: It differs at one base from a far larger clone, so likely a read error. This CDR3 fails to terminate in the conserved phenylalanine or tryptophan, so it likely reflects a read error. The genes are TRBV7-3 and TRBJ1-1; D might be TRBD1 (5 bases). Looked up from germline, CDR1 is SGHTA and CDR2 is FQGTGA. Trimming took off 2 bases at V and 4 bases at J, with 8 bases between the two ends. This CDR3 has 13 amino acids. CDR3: CASSLSGGTEAFL. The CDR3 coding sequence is TGTGCCAGCAGCTTATCCGGGGGCACTGAAGCTTTCCTT.

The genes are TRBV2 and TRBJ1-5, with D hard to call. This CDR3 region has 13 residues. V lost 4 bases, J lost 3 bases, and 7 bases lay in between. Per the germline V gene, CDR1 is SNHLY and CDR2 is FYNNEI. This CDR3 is CASSGGNNQPQHF. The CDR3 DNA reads TGTGCCAGCAGTGGGGGAAACAATCAGCCCCAGCATTTT.

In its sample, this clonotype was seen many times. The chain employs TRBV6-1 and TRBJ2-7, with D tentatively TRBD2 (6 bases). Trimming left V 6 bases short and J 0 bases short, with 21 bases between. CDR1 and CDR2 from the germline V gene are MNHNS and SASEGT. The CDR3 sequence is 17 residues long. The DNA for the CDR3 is TGTGCCAGCAGCCCGTCAGGCGGCCTAGCGCGCTCCTACGAGCAGTACTTC. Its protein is CASSPSGGLARSYEQYF.

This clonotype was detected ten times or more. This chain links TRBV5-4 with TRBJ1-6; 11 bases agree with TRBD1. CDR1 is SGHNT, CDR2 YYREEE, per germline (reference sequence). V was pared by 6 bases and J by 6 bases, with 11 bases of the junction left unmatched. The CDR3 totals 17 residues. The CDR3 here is CASKRTGGAGGNSPLHF. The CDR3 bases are TGTGCCAGCAAGAGGACAGGGGGCGCAGGAGGTAATTCACCCCTCCACTTT.

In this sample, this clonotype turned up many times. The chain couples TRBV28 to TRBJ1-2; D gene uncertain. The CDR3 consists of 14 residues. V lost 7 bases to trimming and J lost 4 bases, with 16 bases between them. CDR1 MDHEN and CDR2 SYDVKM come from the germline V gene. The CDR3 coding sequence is TGTGCCAGCACTCTTTCGGAAGGGAGCTATGGCTACACCTTC. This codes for CASTLSEGSYGYTF.

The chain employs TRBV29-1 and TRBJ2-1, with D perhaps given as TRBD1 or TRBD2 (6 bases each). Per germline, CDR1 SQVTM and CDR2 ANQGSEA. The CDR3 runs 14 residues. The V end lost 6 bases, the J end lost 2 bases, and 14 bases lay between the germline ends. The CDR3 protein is CSVGGSGAYNEQFF. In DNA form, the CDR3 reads TGCAGCGTGGGGGGTTCAGGGGCCTACAATGAGCAGTTCTTC.

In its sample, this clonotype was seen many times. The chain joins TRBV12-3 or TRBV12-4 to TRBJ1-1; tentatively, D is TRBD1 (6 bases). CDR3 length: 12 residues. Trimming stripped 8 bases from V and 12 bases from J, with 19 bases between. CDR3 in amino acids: CASGLGGGRSFF. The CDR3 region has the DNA TGTGCCAGCGGCTTGGGGGGGGGGCGGTCTTTCTTT.

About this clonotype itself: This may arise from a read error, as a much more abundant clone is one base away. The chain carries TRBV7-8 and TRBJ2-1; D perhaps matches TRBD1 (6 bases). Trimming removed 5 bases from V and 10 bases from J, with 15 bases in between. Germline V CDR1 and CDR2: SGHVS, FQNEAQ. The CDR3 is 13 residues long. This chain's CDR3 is CASSGTQIYEQFF. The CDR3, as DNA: TGTGCCAGCAGCGGGACACAGATCTACGAGCAGTTCTTC. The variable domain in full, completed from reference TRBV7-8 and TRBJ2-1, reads GAGVSQSPRYKVAKRGQDVALRCDPISGHVSLFWYQQALGQGPEFLTYFQNEAQLDKSGLPSDRFFAERPEGSVSTLKIQRTQQEDSAVYLCASSGTQIYEQFFGPGTRLTVL.

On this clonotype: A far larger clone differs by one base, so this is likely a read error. The CDR3 coding sequence is TGTGCCAGCAGTCACATGGGGCTCAATGAGCAGTTCTTC. Translating gives CASSHMGLNEQFF. This rearrangement joins TRBV6-2 or TRBV6-3 to TRBJ2-1; a possible D gene is TRBD1 (5 bases). Germline V CDR1 and CDR2: MNHEY, SVGEGT. V was clipped by 5 bases and J by 6 bases, with 11 bases between them. The CDR3 is 13 residues long.

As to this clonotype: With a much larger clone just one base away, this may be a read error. Here the CDR3 DNA reads TGTGCCAGCAGCTCAGTAGTTAACTATGGCTACACCTTC. It encodes CASSSVVNYGYTF. This sequence joins TRBV7-9 and TRBJ1-2; D call uncertain. The CDR3 contains 13 residues. Germline V lookup: CDR1 SEHNR, CDR2 FQNEAQ (reference sequence). V lost 4 bases and J 1 base, leaving 7 bases between the germline ends.

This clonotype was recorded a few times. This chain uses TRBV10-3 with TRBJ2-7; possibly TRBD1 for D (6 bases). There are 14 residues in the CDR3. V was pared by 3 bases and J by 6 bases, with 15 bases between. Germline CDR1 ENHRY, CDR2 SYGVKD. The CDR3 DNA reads TGTGCCATCAGTGATGGGGACAAAATGCTCGAGCAGTACTTC. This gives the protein CAISDGDKMLEQYF.

CDR3 region: CATKYVSDNEQFF. The CDR3 DNA follows: TGTGCCACCAAGTACGTAAGTGACAATGAGCAGTTCTTC. V usage is TRBV15 and J usage is TRBJ2-1; the D is unclear. This CDR3 spans 13 amino acids. V lost 7 bases and J 5 bases, leaving 12 bases between the germline ends. Germline assignment: CDR1 LNHNV and CDR2 YYDKDF (reference sequence).

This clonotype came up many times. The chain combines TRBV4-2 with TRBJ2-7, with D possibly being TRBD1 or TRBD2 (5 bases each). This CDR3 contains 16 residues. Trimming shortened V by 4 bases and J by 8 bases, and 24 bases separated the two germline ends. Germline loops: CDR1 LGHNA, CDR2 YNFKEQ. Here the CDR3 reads CASSPALTGLSSQQYF. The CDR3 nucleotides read TGTGCCAGCAGCCCCGCCTTGACGGGGCTCTCCAGCCAGCAGTACTTC.

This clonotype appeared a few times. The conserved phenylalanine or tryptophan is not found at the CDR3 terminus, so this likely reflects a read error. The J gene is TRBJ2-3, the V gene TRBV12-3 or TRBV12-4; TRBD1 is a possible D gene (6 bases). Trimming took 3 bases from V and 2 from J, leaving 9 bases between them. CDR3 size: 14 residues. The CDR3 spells CASSLGADTDTQYL. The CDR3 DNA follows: TGTGCCAGCAGTTTGGGGGCGGACACAGATACGCAGTATCTT.

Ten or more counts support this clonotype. CDR3 sequence: CASSTGLDGYTF. The CDR3 nucleotides read TGTGCCAGTAGTACGGGACTTGATGGCTACACCTTC. The rearrangement uses TRBV19 and TRBJ1-2; TRBD1 might be the D (5 bases). The CDR3 extends over 12 amino acids. V was trimmed by 4 bases and J by 6 bases, leaving 9 bases between them. CDR1 and CDR2 (germline): LNHDA, SQIVND (reference sequence).

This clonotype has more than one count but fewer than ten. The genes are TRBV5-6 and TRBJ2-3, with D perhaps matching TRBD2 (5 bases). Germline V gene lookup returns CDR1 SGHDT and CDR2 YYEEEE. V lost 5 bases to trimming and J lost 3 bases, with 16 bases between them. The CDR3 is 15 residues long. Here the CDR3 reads CASSSGLGSTDTQYF. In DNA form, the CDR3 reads TGTGCCAGCAGTTCCGGACTTGGGTCAACAGATACGCAGTATTTT.